These 15 T cell receptor beta chains were sequenced from one sample in a study of cytomegalovirus exposure and HLA in healthy donors. PCR amplification relied on 60 Vbeta primers (plus 13 Jbeta primers). Assay used: immunoSEQ multiplex PCR; TCRdb lists only in-frame clones, some missing. Among about 130,000 clones listed, about 77% were seen once. Sequencing input: PBMCs. The receptors were gathered from a man aged 50 or older in good health and CMV-seronegative.

The table lists this clone with a few counts. The CDR3 nucleotides read TGTGCCAGCATCATAGCCCTCCTAGCCAAAAACATTCAGTACTTC. Its translation: CASIIALLAKNIQYF. The rearrangement joins TRBV7-9 to TRBJ2-4; D is uncertain. Trimming cost V 7 bases and J 0 bases, with 13 bases left between them. CDR1 is SEHNR, CDR2 FQNEAQ, per germline (reference sequence). The CDR3 has 15 residues.

The rearrangement uses TRBV11-2 and TRBJ2-2, with a possible D match to TRBD2 (6 bases). V dropped 4 bases and J dropped 3 bases, with 21 bases sitting between them. The CDR3 covers 18 residues. The germline gives CDR1 SGHAT, CDR2 FQNNGV. The CDR3 DNA reads as TGTGCCAGCAGCTCTCTCGCCCTCGGGAGTACACACACCGGGGAGCTGTTTTTT. Protein product: CASSSLALGSTHTGELFF.

This sequence joins TRBV6-5 and TRBJ1-2, with unresolved D. V lost 10 bases and J lost 10, with 16 bases in between. CDR3 length equals 11 residues. Germline V CDR1 and CDR2: MNHEY, SVGAGI. The chain's CDR3 is CATVRVKVYTF. CDR3 nucleotides: TGTGCCACGGTCCGCGTTAAAGTCTACACCTTC.

The V and J genes are TRBV29-1 and TRBJ2-3, with a tentative D call TRBD2 (6 bases). From germline, CDR1 is SQVTM and CDR2 ANQGSEA. The CDR3 spans 15 residues. V gave up 5 bases and J gave up 3 bases, with 18 bases separating them. CDR3 in DNA: TGCAGCGTTCGACCCGGGACTTATACTACAGATACGCAGTATTTT. As protein: CSVRPGTYTTDTQYF.

This chain uses TRBV25-1 with TRBJ2-1; weak D call: TRBD2 (5 bases). V was pared by 1 base and J by 0 bases, with 10 bases between. The V gene's germline CDR1 is MGHDK and CDR2 SYGVNS. CDR3 length: 16 residues. The CDR3 DNA sequence: TGTGCCAGCAGTGAATCTCGGGGAAACTCCTACAATGAGCAGTTCTTC. This encodes CASSESRGNSYNEQFF. The full variable domain, completed using reference TRBV25-1 and TRBJ2-1, is EADIYQTPRYLVIGTGKKITLECSQTMGHDKMYWYQQDPGMELHLIHYSYGVNSTEKGDLSSESTVSRIRTEHFPLTLESARPSHTSQYLCASSESRGNSYNEQFFGPGTRLTVL.

V usage is TRBV5-1 and J usage is TRBJ2-7, with TRBD2 matching over 8 bases. From germline, CDR1 is SGHRS and CDR2 YFSETQ. V dropped 4 bases and J dropped 6; count of bases not matched to a gene: 6. The CDR3 runs to 13 residues. The CDR3 DNA is TGCGCCAGCAGCGGAGCGGGGGTACTCGAGCAGTACTTC. Encoded protein: CASSGAGVLEQYF.

The chain uses TRBV7-2 and TRBJ2-3; a possible D gene is TRBD2 (7 bases). CDR3 size: 15 residues. Trimming removed 3 bases from V and 2 bases from J, with 12 bases in between. Germline CDR1 SGHTA, CDR2 FQGNSA. The CDR3 loop reads CASSFVAGATDTQYF. CDR3 bases: TGTGCCAGCAGCTTCGTGGCGGGGGCCACAGATACGCAGTATTTT.

The chain uses TRBV9 and TRBJ1-5; D not resolved. CDR1 is SGDLS, CDR2 YYNGEE, per germline. CDR3 size: 14 residues. Trimming removed 0 bases at V and 7 bases at J, with 11 bases between. CDR3 amino acids: CASSVDSGPQPQHF. The CDR3, as DNA: TGTGCCAGCAGCGTAGATAGCGGTCCCCAGCCCCAGCATTTT.

The rearrangement uses TRBV6-1 and TRBJ2-5; 9 bases are shared with TRBD2. The J call is in doubt because the DNA end fits TRBJ2-7 better. CDR3 length equals 15 residues. The germline V gene has CDR1 MNHNS and CDR2 SASEGT. The CDR3 region is CASSAGLASSYEQYF. The DNA for the CDR3 is TGTGCCAGCAGTGCTGGACTAGCGAGCTCCTACGAGCAGTACTTC.

The genes are TRBV5-1 and TRBJ2-7, with D tentatively TRBD1 (5 bases). The CDR3 runs to 14 residues. Trimming stripped 1 base from V and 2 bases from J, with 10 bases between. Looked up from germline, CDR1 is SGHRS and CDR2 is YFSETQ. CDR3 loop: CASSLTQGPYEQYF. The CDR3 DNA is TGCGCCAGCAGCTTGACCCAGGGCCCCTACGAGCAGTACTTC.

The chain has TRBV25-1 and TRBJ1-3; TRBD1 aligns across 7 bases. V trimming: 5 bases; J trimming: 2 bases; junction bases outside the gene matches: 6. Germline-derived CDR1 and CDR2 are MGHDK and SYGVNS. The CDR3 runs to 15 residues. Here the CDR3 DNA reads TGTGCCAGCAGTTCCCCCGGGACAGCTGGAAACACCATATATTTT. Its translation is CASSSPGTAGNTIYF.

The CDR3 coding sequence is TGTGCCAGCAGTCTGGACACTACCGGGGAGCTGTTTTTT. It codes for CASSLDTTGELFF. This chain links TRBV2 with TRBJ2-2; D is perhaps TRBD1 (5 bases). Germline loops: CDR1 SNHLY, CDR2 FYNNEI. The CDR3 runs to 13 residues. Deletions cut 5 bases from V and 5 bases from J, with 9 bases between.

The genes are TRBV5-1 and TRBJ1-3; 7 bases align to TRBD1. This CDR3 has 14 amino acids. Germline assignment: CDR1 SGHRS and CDR2 YFSETQ. With V trimmed by 0 bases and J by 3 bases, 0 bases remained unmatched. This chain's CDR3 is CASSLGDSGNTIYF. In DNA, the CDR3 is TGCGCCAGCAGCTTGGGGGACAGTGGAAACACCATATATTTT.

The sample holds a few counts of this clone. This rearrangement joins TRBV4-1 to TRBJ2-1; possible D gene TRBD1, 5 bases. The CDR3 is made up of 16 amino acids. From germline, CDR1 is MGHRA and CDR2 YSYEKL. V lost 3 bases to trimming and J lost 4 bases, with 16 bases between them. This CDR3 reads CASSHRRSAGYNEQFF. DNA of the CDR3: TGCGCCAGCAGCCATCGACGGTCCGCAGGGTACAATGAGCAGTTCTTC.

The CDR3 region has the DNA TGTGCCAGCAGCTCACAGGGGGCGTCTGGAAAACTGTTTTTT. Protein: CASSSQGASGKLFF. The rearrangement joins TRBV7-6 to TRBJ1-4; TRBD1 aligns across 9 bases. CDR1 is SGHVS and CDR2 is FNYEAQ in the germline V gene. With 4 bases clipped from V and 10 bases from J, the junction kept 7 bases outside the gene matches. The CDR3 consists of 14 residues.